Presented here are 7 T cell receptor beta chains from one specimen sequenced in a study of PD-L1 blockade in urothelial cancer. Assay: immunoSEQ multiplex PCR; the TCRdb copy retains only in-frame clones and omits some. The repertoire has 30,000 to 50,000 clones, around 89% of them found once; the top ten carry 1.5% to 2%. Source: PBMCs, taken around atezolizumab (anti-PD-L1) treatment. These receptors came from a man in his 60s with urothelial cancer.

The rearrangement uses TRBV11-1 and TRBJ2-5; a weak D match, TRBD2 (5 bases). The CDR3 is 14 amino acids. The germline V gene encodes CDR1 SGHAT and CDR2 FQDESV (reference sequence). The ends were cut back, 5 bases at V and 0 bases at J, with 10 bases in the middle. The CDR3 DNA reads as TGTGCCAGCAGCCATCGGCGGGACCAAGAGACCCAGTACTTC. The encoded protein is CASSHRRDQETQYF.

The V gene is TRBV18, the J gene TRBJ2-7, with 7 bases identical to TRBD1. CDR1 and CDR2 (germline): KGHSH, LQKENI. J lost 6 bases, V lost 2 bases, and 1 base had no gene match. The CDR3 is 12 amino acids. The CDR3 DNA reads TGTGCCAGCTCACCAGACAGGGCCGAGCAGTACTTC. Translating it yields CASSPDRAEQYF.

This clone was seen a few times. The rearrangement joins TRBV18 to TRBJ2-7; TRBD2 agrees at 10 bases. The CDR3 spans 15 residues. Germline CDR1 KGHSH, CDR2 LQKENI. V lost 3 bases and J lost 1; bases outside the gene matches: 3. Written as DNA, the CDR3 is TGTGCCAGCTCACCTACTAGCGGGGTATCCTACGAGCAGTACTTC. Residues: CASSPTSGVSYEQYF.

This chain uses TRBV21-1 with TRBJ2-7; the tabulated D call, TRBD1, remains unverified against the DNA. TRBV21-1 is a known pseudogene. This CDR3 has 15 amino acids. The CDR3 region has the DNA TGTGCCAGCAGACTTAGGAAGGGGTTCTCCTACGAGCAGTACTTC. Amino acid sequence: CASRLRKGFSYEQYF.

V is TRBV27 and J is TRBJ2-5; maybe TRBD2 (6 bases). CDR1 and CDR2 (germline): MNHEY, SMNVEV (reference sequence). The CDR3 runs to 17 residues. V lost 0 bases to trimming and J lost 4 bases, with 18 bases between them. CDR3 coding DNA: TGTGCCAGCAGTTTATCCGGGCGGGGAGCGAGTAGAGAGACCCAGTACTTC. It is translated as CASSLSGRGASRETQYF.

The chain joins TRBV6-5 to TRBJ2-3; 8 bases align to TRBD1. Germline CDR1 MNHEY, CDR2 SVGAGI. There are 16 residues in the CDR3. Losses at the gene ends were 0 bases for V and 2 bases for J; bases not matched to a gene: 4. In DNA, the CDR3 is TGTGCCAGCAGTTACTCCCCAGGGGGCTACACAGATACGCAGTATTTT. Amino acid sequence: CASSYSPGGYTDTQYF.

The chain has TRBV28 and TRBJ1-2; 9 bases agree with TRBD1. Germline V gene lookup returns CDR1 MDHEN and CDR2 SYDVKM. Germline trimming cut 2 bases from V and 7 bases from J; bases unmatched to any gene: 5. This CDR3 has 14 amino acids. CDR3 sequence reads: CASSLGTGWGGYTF. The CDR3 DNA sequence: TGTGCCAGCAGTTTAGGGACAGGGTGGGGTGGCTACACCTTC.